The T cell receptor beta chain described here comes from a study of regulatory T cells in long-lasting Graves disease. Overall study: Patients with persistent Graves' disease had over 5 years of antithyroid drugs and persistent TSH receptor antibodies.

Time point defined: persistent/refractory GD, antithyroid drugs over 5 years with positive TRAb. Extracted RNA from PBMCs served as the source of the TCR library. Construction of the TCR beta libraries employed iRepertoire HTBI primers in conjunction with Arm-PCR of CDR3 regions. TCRdb reprocessed the multiplex PCR reads with MiXCR, giving one entry per CDR3 protein. The sample lists a few hundred thousand distinct CDR3 sequences, about a quarter seen once, with roughly a quarter in the top ten. Concerning this clonotype itself: Antigen unknown.

Unmatched junction bases numbered 8, after V lost 2 bases and J lost 7 bases. Per germline, CDR1 DFQATT and CDR2 SNEGSKA (reference sequence). CDR3 length: 14 amino acids. Study-wide results and limits: Limited sample numbers may have lowered accuracy.

This receptor was obtained from a female donor with Graves disease. The chain is built from TRBV20-1 and TRBJ1-5, with TRBD1 identical over 7 bases. Sequenced material: peripheral blood mononuclear cells (PBMCs), taken when the disease was refractory, from a patient treated with antithyroid drugs. CDR3 region: CSARPGQAPQPQHF. The CDR3 DNA is TGCAGTGCTAGACCCGGACAGGCTCCCCAGCCCCAGCATTTT.